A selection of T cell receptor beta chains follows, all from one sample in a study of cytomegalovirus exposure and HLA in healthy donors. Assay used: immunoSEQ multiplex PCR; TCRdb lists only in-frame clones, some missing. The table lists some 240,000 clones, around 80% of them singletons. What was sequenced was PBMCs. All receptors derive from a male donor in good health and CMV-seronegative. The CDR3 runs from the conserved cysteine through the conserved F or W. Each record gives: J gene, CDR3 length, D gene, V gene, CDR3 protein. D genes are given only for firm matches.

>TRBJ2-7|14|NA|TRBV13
CASSLATGPGEQYF
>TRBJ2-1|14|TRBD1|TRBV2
CASSTGTGRHEQFF
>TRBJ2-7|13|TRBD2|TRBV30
CACRKREDPEQYF
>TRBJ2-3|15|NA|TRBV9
CASSFLGVGTDTQYF
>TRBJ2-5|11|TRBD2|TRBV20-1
CSRTSGETQYF
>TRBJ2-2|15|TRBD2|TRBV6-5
CASRRLAGGSGELFF
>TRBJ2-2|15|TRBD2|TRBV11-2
CASSSMGSGSWELFF
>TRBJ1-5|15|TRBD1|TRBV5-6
CASSLEQGAGQPQHF
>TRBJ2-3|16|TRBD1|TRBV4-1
CASSRLDRGREDTQYF
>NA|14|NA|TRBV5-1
CASSLGARGYEQYF
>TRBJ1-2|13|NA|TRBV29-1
CSVVPSQNYGYTF
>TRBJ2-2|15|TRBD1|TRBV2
CASREGALRTGELFF
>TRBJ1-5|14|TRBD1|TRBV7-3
CASSEGTGSQPQHF